Described below is a single T cell receptor (beta chain) sequence and its context. Its specificity is unknown. The data were obtained in a study of Ad26.COV2.S vaccination and SARS-CoV-2 variants. Trimming cost V 3 bases and J 3 bases, with 15 bases left between them. This CDR3 has 16 residues. Germline CDR1 SGDLS, CDR2 YYNGEE. Specified treatment: over 15 received Ad26.COV2.S at low or high dose, single or two shots; about 5 received placebo; per-sample allocation not given. Samples came from day 63 after the first vaccine or placebo injection. Regarding the study as a whole: Recipients of vaccine and of placebo showed similar breadth of their non-spike TCR repertoires.

Generated by immunoSEQ multiplex PCR, the TCRdb table keeps only in-frame clones and is missing some. Altogether some 320,000 clones are present, approximately 86% being singletons, with the ten largest covering 1.9%. The chain carries TRBV9 and TRBJ2-2; no definite D call. This clonotype originated in a person aged 18-65 years who received the Ad26.COV2.S COVID-19 vaccine or a placebo. This material consisted of peripheral blood, taken in a trial of Ad26.COV2.S vaccine versus placebo. The CDR3 region has the DNA TGTGCCAGCAGCGCCAGACCAGCCGGGTACACCGGGGAGCTGTTTTTT. Residues: CASSARPAGYTGELFF. Full variable domain (rest looked up from reference TRBV9 and TRBJ2-2): DSGVTQTPKHLITATGQRVTLRCSPRSGDLSVYWYQQSLDQGLQFLIQYYNGEERAKGNILERFSAQQFPDLHSELNLSSLELGDSALYFCASSARPAGYTGELFFGEGSRLTVL.